Below, 23 T cell receptor beta chains from the same sample are listed, as sequenced in a study of blood T cells in healthy people across ages. It was with a sample-barcoded 5' primer and a J-beta primer mix that a second PCR of roughly 7 to 12 cycles was run. TCRdb used MiXCR to reprocess the 5' RACE reads, holding one entry per CDR3 protein. The top ten clones hold 20% to 25% of a sample with some 920,000 distinct CDR3 sequences, 45% to 60% of them seen once. Sequenced input: blood. The source of these receptors is a woman aged 55 to 70 in good health.

The chain is built from TRBV4-3 and TRBJ2-5, with D unclear. This CDR3 region has 15 residues. V gave up 1 base and J gave up 4 bases, with 13 bases separating them. Germline CDR1 is LGHNA and CDR2 is YSLEER. The CDR3 loop is CASSQAGGPTETQYF. The CDR3 region has the DNA TGCGCCAGCAGCCAAGCGGGCGGACCTACAGAGACCCAGTACTTC.

The chain is built from TRBV5-1 and TRBJ2-1; D is unclear. The CDR3 is 14 residues long. In germline, CDR1 is SGHRS, CDR2 YFSETQ. Trimming left V 5 bases short and J 9 bases short, with 18 bases between. Written as DNA, the CDR3 is TGCGCCAGCAGTCGCGAGTCCCCCGGTGGTGAGCAGTTCTTC. Amino acid sequence: CASSRESPGGEQFF.

This clonotype showed up many times. The V call is TRBV12-3 or TRBV12-4, the J call TRBJ1-5, with D unclear. The CDR3 spans 12 residues. Trimming left V 1 base short and J 5 bases short, with 3 bases between. In DNA, the CDR3 is TGTGCCAGCAGTTTAGTCCATCAGCCCCAGCATTTT. Residues: CASSLVHQPQHF.

The V gene is TRBV12-3 or TRBV12-4, the J gene TRBJ1-1, with unresolved D. The CDR3 is 14 amino acids. The V gene lost 7 bases and the J gene lost 2 bases, with 14 bases spanning the gap. The CDR3 region has the DNA TGTGCCAGCACCGTGGACGGAACCAACACTGAAGCTTTCTTT. Its protein product is CASTVDGTNTEAFF.

This clonotype was seen only a few times. The chain is built from TRBV6-6 and TRBJ2-7; 7 bases align to TRBD1. The trim removed 6 bases at V and 5 bases at J, leaving 13 bases unmatched. Germline CDR1 reads MNHNY; CDR2 reads SVGAGI (reference sequence). This CDR3 is 15 amino acids long. The DNA for the CDR3 is TGTGCCAGCAGCTCATCCTTGACAGGGTTCAACGAGCAGTACTTC. This translates into CASSSSLTGFNEQYF.

This sequence joins TRBV28 and TRBJ2-3; 9 nucleotides line up with TRBD1. This CDR3 is built from 16 residues. Germline lookup yields CDR1 MDHEN and CDR2 SYDVKM. Trimming took 4 bases from V and 4 from J; bases not matched to a gene: 9. This chain's CDR3 is CASSSWTGDRSDTQYF. The CDR3 DNA reads as TGTGCCAGCAGTTCCTGGACAGGGGACCGTTCAGATACGCAGTATTTT.

V usage is TRBV4-3 and J usage is TRBJ2-7; 7 positions agree with TRBD1. The J call may not be correct, given that the DNA end is closer to TRBJ2-5. The CDR3 extends over 16 amino acids. Germline values: CDR1 LGHNA, CDR2 YSLEER. The CDR3 DNA reads TGCGCCAGCAGCCAAGATTTCCGGACAGGTGCGGAGACCCAGTACTTC. Its protein is CASSQDFRTGAETQYF.

The chain has TRBV28 and TRBJ2-7, with D perhaps matching TRBD2 (5 bases). With 2 bases removed from V and 4 bases from J, the gap between germline ends came to 24 bases. The CDR3 is 18 amino acids. Germline CDR1 and CDR2: MDHEN and SYDVKM. The chain's CDR3 is CASSLNGIGREREYEQYF. The CDR3, as DNA: TGTGCCAGCAGTTTAAATGGGATAGGAAGGGAGAGGGAGTACGAGCAGTACTTC.

The rearrangement links TRBV4-2 to TRBJ1-1; 8 bases agree with TRBD1. The V gene end was trimmed by 1 base and the J gene end by 4 bases; junction bases not matched to a gene: 5. The CDR3 spans 15 residues. CDR1 is LGHNA and CDR2 is YNFKEQ in the germline V gene. CDR3 in DNA: TGTGCCAGCAGCCAAGTGGACAGGGTGAGCACTGAAGCTTTCTTT. Protein sequence: CASSQVDRVSTEAFF.

This chain joins TRBV9 and TRBJ2-7, with TRBD2 matching over 10 bases. Germline CDR1 SGDLS, CDR2 YYNGEE. Trimming at V came to 3 bases and at J to 2 bases, leaving 5 bases not matched to a gene. There are 15 residues in the CDR3. The CDR3 coding sequence is TGTGCCAGCAGCGAAGGAGCGGGAGGGCCCTACGAGCAGTACTTC. Its translation: CASSEGAGGPYEQYF.

The chain uses TRBV20-1 and TRBJ2-5; 8 bases are shared with TRBD2. Trimming removed 2 bases from V and 2 bases from J; junction bases left unmatched: 7. The CDR3 runs to 15 residues. Germline CDR1 reads DFQATT; CDR2 reads SNEGSKA (reference sequence). CDR3 protein: CSARNPGLVQETQYF. The CDR3 nucleotides are TGCAGTGCTAGAAATCCGGGACTAGTTCAAGAGACCCAGTACTTC.

The chain recombines TRBV4-1 with TRBJ2-3, with 13 bases lining up with TRBD2. The CDR3 sequence is 17 residues long. Germline loops: CDR1 MGHRA, CDR2 YSYEKL. V shed 4 bases and J 6 bases; nucleotides not matched to a gene: 10. The CDR3 DNA is TGCGCCAGCAGCCCCCGTCGACTAGCGGGAGGCTTGGATACGCAGTATTTT. Protein product: CASSPRRLAGGLDTQYF.

This chain uses TRBV3-1 with TRBJ2-7; maybe TRBD2 (5 bases). V lost 0 bases and J 5 bases, leaving 14 bases between the germline ends. This CDR3 contains 15 residues. The V gene's germline CDR1 is LGHDT and CDR2 YNNKEL (reference sequence). CDR3 in DNA: TGTGCCAGCAGCCAAGATGGGCAGCCGGGGAACGAGCAGTACTTC. Translated, it gives CASSQDGQPGNEQYF.

This clonotype showed up just a few times. The V call is TRBV5-1, the J call TRBJ2-1; no reliable D call. Germline CDR1 reads SGHRS; CDR2 reads YFSETQ. Trimming shortened V by 0 bases and J by 3 bases, and 7 bases separated the two germline ends. The CDR3 is made up of 14 amino acids. CDR3 nucleotide sequence: TGCGCCAGCAGCTTGGCCTTGGTCTACAATGAGCAGTTCTTC. Its protein is CASSLALVYNEQFF.

The rearrangement uses TRBV10-3 and TRBJ2-7, with unresolved D. This CDR3 has 14 amino acids. The V end lost 6 bases, the J end lost 3 bases, and 15 bases lay between the germline ends. The germline gives CDR1 ENHRY, CDR2 SYGVKD. The CDR3 protein is CAISPIGADYEQYF. In DNA form, the CDR3 reads TGTGCCATCAGCCCGATCGGAGCTGACTACGAGCAGTACTTC.

The CDR3 is CASSDLNRLAREDNEQYF. The CDR3 DNA is TGCGCCAGCAGTGACCTCAACCGACTAGCTCGGGAGGACAATGAGCAGTACTTC. This rearrangement joins TRBV10-2 to TRBJ2-1, with 7 positions matching TRBD2. The J call may be faulty, since TRBJ2-7 better matches the DNA end. This CDR3 is built from 18 residues. Germline loops: CDR1 WSHSY, CDR2 SAAADI.

The chain uses TRBV20-1 and TRBJ2-1, with 11 bases matching TRBD2. Germline CDR1 is DFQATT and CDR2 is SNEGSKA (reference sequence). The CDR3 has 16 amino acids. The V gene end was trimmed by 2 bases and the J gene end by 4 bases; junction bases not matched to a gene: 7. For the CDR3, the DNA is TGCAGTGCTAGACCCCCGACTAGCGGGATTTACAATGAGCAGTTCTTC. It is translated as CSARPPTSGIYNEQFF.

The genes are TRBV7-2 and TRBJ2-5; TRBD2 matches at 12 bases. Germline trimming cut 0 bases from V and 7 bases from J; bases unmatched to any gene: 6. Germline CDR1 and CDR2: SGHTA and FQGNSA. CDR3 length: 16 amino acids. For the CDR3, the DNA is TGTGCCAGCAGCTTAGCGACTAGCGGGAGAATTGTGACCCAGTACTTC. Translated, it gives CASSLATSGRIVTQYF.

The table lists this clonotype with a few counts. This chain joins TRBV4-2 and TRBJ2-1; the D gene is possibly TRBD2 (5 bases). Trimming took off 4 bases at V and 5 bases at J, with 15 bases between the two ends. The germline V gene encodes CDR1 LGHNA and CDR2 YNFKEQ. The CDR3 length is 15 residues. CDR3 in amino acids: CASSRVRSGHNEQFF. DNA of the CDR3: TGTGCCAGCAGCCGCGTCAGGAGCGGCCACAATGAGCAGTTCTTC.

There are many counts of this clonotype. The chain is built from TRBV7-9 and TRBJ2-6; D is undetermined. The germline V gene encodes CDR1 SEHNR and CDR2 FQNEAQ (reference sequence). The CDR3 loop spans 14 amino acids. Trimming removed 5 bases from V and 4 bases from J, with 9 bases in between. CDR3 protein: CASSLQRGANVLTF. The CDR3 nucleotides read TGTGCCAGCAGCCTCCAACGGGGGGCCAACGTCCTGACTTTC.

The rearrangement joins TRBV28 to TRBJ2-1, with a weak D call TRBD2 (6 bases). V dropped 7 bases and J dropped 4 bases, with 11 bases sitting between them. The CDR3 runs 13 residues. Germline V gives CDR1 MDHEN, CDR2 SYDVKM. The CDR3 nucleotides are TGTGCCAGCACCGGCGGGGTATACAATGAGCAGTTCTTC. This gives the protein CASTGGVYNEQFF.

The chain links TRBV27 to TRBJ2-7; 7 bases are a match to TRBD1. The CDR3 contains 14 residues. Germline CDR1 reads MNHEY; CDR2 reads SMNVEV (reference sequence). V gave up 4 bases and J gave up 4 bases; unmatched junction bases: 7. The CDR3 sequence: CASSYTGVPYEQYF. The DNA of the CDR3 is TGTGCCAGCAGTTACACAGGGGTTCCGTACGAGCAGTACTTC.

The gene calls are TRBV29-1 and TRBJ2-3, with 7 bases aligning to TRBD2. V trimming: 7 bases; J trimming: 3 bases; junction bases outside the gene matches: 13. This CDR3 contains 15 residues. CDR1 and CDR2 from the germline V gene are SQVTM and ANQGSEA. This chain's CDR3 is CSAAESSGGTDTQYF. The CDR3 DNA reads TGCAGCGCCGCGGAGTCTAGCGGAGGGACAGATACGCAGTATTTT.